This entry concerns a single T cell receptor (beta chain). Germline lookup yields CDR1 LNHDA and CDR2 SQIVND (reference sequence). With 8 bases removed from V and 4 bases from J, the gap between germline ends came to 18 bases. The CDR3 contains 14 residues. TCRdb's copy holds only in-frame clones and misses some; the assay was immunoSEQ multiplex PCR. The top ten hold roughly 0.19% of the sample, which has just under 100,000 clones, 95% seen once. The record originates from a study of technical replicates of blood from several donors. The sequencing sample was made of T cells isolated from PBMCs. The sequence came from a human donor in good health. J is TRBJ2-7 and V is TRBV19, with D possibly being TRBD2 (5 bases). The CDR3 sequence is CASHPWGEPYEQYF. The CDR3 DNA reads TGTGCCAGTCACCCCTGGGGAGAGCCTTACGAGCAGTACTTC.